This entry lists 32 T cell receptor beta chains sequenced from one sample in a study of blood T cell repertoires in COVID-19. The method was immunoSEQ multiplex PCR; TCRdb's version includes in-frame clones alone and lacks a portion of them. The sample records some 300,000 clones, approximately 89% being singletons. Sequencing was done on a sample of PBMCs or T cells enriched from blood (not recorded which). Receptors were obtained from a woman in her twenties or thirties who had recovered from COVID-19.

The genes are TRBV14 and TRBJ2-5; 11 positions agree with TRBD2. This CDR3 spans 17 amino acids. Germline V gene data show CDR1 as SGHDN and CDR2 as FVKESK. The junction had 8 bases not matched to a gene; V was cut back by 2 bases and J by 3 bases. The CDR3, as DNA: TGTGCCAGCAGCCAACGGCCGGGACTAGCGGTGAAAGAGACCCAGTACTTC. It encodes CASSQRPGLAVKETQYF.

This CDR3 is CAILSRGNEAFF. CDR3 in DNA: TGTGCCATACTCTCGAGGGGGAATGAAGCTTTCTTT. The gene calls are TRBV19 and TRBJ1-1, with a tentative D call TRBD1 (6 bases). The CDR3 has 12 residues. V shed 10 bases and J shed 7 bases, with 16 bases lying between them. CDR1 and CDR2 from the germline V gene are LNHDA and SQIVND (reference sequence).

This clone showed up just once. The genes are TRBV5-1 and TRBJ2-1; D is possibly TRBD1 (6 bases). CDR1 is SGHRS, CDR2 YFSETQ, per germline. V lost 4 bases, J lost 0 bases, and 14 bases lay in between. CDR3 length: 16 amino acids. The CDR3 is CASSVNQGSSYNEQFF. The CDR3 coding sequence is TGCGCCAGCAGCGTGAACCAGGGGAGCTCCTACAATGAGCAGTTCTTC.

A single count supports this clone. The gene calls are TRBV2 and TRBJ1-5; 8 bases match TRBD1. CDR3 size: 15 residues. After removal of 5 bases from V and 7 bases from J, the junction contained 10 bases not matched to a gene. Germline assignment: CDR1 SNHLY and CDR2 FYNNEI. CDR3 coding DNA: TGTGCCAGCAGTAAAATAGGACAGGGTGGCCAGCCCCAGCATTTT. It is translated as CASSKIGQGGQPQHF.

This sequence joins TRBV5-5 and TRBJ2-5, with TRBD2 matching over 11 bases. J was trimmed by 0 bases and V by 0 bases; bases with no gene match: 10. The CDR3 runs 19 residues. Germline V gives CDR1 SGHKS, CDR2 YYEKEE (reference sequence). CDR3 coding DNA: TGTGCCAGCAGCTTGGAGGCTAGCGGGAGGCCCTCGTACCAAGAGACCCAGTACTTC. It translates to CASSLEASGRPSYQETQYF.

The chain has TRBV18 and TRBJ2-1, with D tentatively TRBD2 (5 bases). There are 12 residues in the CDR3. CDR1 is KGHSH, CDR2 LQKENI, per germline. The V and J ends lost 8 bases and 6 bases respectively, with 11 bases between them. CDR3 protein: CASAGVPNEQFF. Here the CDR3 DNA reads TGTGCCAGCGCCGGGGTTCCCAATGAGCAGTTCTTC. Supplemented by reference TRBV18 and TRBJ2-1, the full variable domain reads NAGVMQNPRHLVRRRGQEARLRCSPMKGHSHVYWYRQLPEEGLKFMVYLQKENIIDESGMPKERFSAEFPKEGPSILRIQQVVRGDSAAYFCASAGVPNEQFFGPGTRLTVL.

The J gene is TRBJ2-3, the V gene TRBV6-2 or TRBV6-3; D may be TRBD2 (5 bases). V was cut by 6 bases and J by 2 bases, with 15 bases left in between. This CDR3 region has 15 residues. The germline V gene has CDR1 MNHEY and CDR2 SVGEGT. The CDR3 region is CASSILARTTDTQYF. The DNA for the CDR3 is TGTGCCAGCAGCATTCTAGCTCGGACCACAGATACGCAGTATTTT.

The chain is built from TRBV12-5 and TRBJ1-1; no clear D gene. This CDR3 is 13 amino acids long. The germline V gene has CDR1 LGHNT and CDR2 FRNRAP. V lost 5 bases and J 1 base, leaving 8 bases between the germline ends. DNA for the CDR3: TGTGCTAGTGGTCCTACAGAGAACACTGAAGCTTTCTTT. It specifies CASGPTENTEAFF. The whole variable domain, filled in from reference TRBV12-5 and TRBJ1-1, reads DARVTQTPRHKVTEMGQEVTMRCQPILGHNTVFWYRQTMMQGLELLAYFRNRAPLDDSGMPKDRFSAEMPDATLATLKIQPSEPRDSAVYFCASGPTENTEAFFGQGTRLTVV.

The CDR3 reads CASSLLWYGRAHNSTDTQYF. The CDR3, as DNA: TGCGCCAGCAGCTTGTTATGGTACGGGAGGGCCCATAATAGCACAGATACGCAGTATTTT. The chain has TRBV5-1 and TRBJ2-3; TRBD2 matches at 8 bases. This CDR3 has 20 amino acids. J was trimmed by 0 bases and V by 1 base; bases with no gene match: 16. The germline V gene encodes CDR1 SGHRS and CDR2 YFSETQ.

This chain links TRBV12-5 with TRBJ1-1, with D possibly being TRBD1 (5 bases). This CDR3 has 13 residues. The germline gives CDR1 LGHNT, CDR2 FRNRAP. V was trimmed by 6 bases and J by 4 bases, leaving 12 bases between them. In DNA form, the CDR3 reads TGTGCTAGTGGCCGAACAGGTCGCACTGAAGCTTTCTTT. Translation: CASGRTGRTEAFF. The full variable domain, in which reference TRBV12-5 and TRBJ1-1 provide the parts outside the CDR3, is DARVTQTPRHKVTEMGQEVTMRCQPILGHNTVFWYRQTMMQGLELLAYFRNRAPLDDSGMPKDRFSAEMPDATLATLKIQPSEPRDSAVYFCASGRTGRTEAFFGQGTRLTVV.

This clone was recorded only once. The chain employs TRBV30 and TRBJ2-5, with 8 positions matching TRBD1. The CDR3 has 13 amino acids. Germline lookup yields CDR1 GTSNPN and CDR2 SVGIG (reference sequence). Trimming removed 7 bases from V and 9 bases from J; junction bases left unmatched: 13. The CDR3 protein is CASSTSQQGAQYF. In DNA form, the CDR3 reads TGTGCCTCCTCGACATCGCAACAGGGGGCCCAGTACTTC. The entire variable domain, with the rest obtained from reference TRBV30 and TRBJ2-5, is as follows: SQTIHQWPATLVQPVGSPLSLECTVEGTSNPNLYWYRQAAGRGLQLLFYSVGIGQISSEVPQNLSASRPQDRQFILSSKKLLLSDSGFYLCASSTSQQGAQYFGPGTRLLVL.

The sample holds a few counts of this clone. The rearrangement links TRBV5-6 to TRBJ1-1; no clear D gene. CDR3 length: 13 residues. The germline V and J ends were trimmed by 2 bases and 1 base, with 6 bases remaining between them. Germline V gene data show CDR1 as SGHDT and CDR2 as YYEEEE. The chain's CDR3 is CASSLRRNTEAFF. CDR3 in DNA: TGTGCCAGCAGCTTACGTAGGAACACTGAAGCTTTCTTT.

The chain uses TRBV7-6 and TRBJ2-5, with TRBD2 matching over 11 bases. Trimming took 4 bases from V and 6 from J; bases not matched to a gene: 13. The CDR3 covers 17 residues. CDR1 and CDR2 (germline): SGHVS, FNYEAQ. CDR3 nucleotide sequence: TGTGCCAGCAGCTACAACCCGGGACTAGCGGCCGGGAAGACCCAGTACTTC. It translates to CASSYNPGLAAGKTQYF.

This chain uses TRBV20-1 with TRBJ1-2; TRBD1 might be the D (5 bases). Germline V gene lookup returns CDR1 DFQATT and CDR2 SNEGSKA (reference sequence). There are 15 residues in the CDR3. V was pared by 3 bases and J by 4 bases, with 18 bases between. This CDR3 reads CSASDPSWGSYGYTF. The CDR3 DNA reads TGCAGTGCTAGTGATCCCTCCTGGGGCAGCTATGGCTACACCTTC.

This clone has only one observation. The V call is TRBV6-5, the J call TRBJ1-6; D is perhaps TRBD1 (5 bases). Germline CDR1 MNHEY, CDR2 SVGAGI. The CDR3 length is 11 residues. The DNA of the CDR3 is TGTGCAACTTCGAAGGGGAGGGCCCTCCACTTT. This translates into CATSKGRALHF.

This clone was detected only once. The V and J genes are TRBV10-3 and TRBJ2-5; D not certain. Germline V gene sequence: CDR1 ENHRY, CDR2 SYGVKD. The CDR3 is 13 amino acids. V was pared by 5 bases and J by 3 bases, with 10 bases between. CDR3 loop: CAISSYGEETQYF. Written as DNA, the CDR3 is TGTGCCATCAGTTCCTACGGAGAAGAGACCCAGTACTTC.

The rearrangement joins TRBV5-4 to TRBJ1-5; D unresolved. V was clipped by 1 base and J by 5 bases, with 13 bases between them. Germline V gene sequence: CDR1 SGHNT, CDR2 YYREEE (reference sequence). This CDR3 has 15 residues. The CDR3 sequence: CASSLTQAEHQPQHF. CDR3 bases: TGTGCCAGCAGCTTGACTCAGGCTGAGCATCAGCCCCAGCATTTT.

V usage is TRBV27 and J usage is TRBJ1-2; D remains unclear. Germline V gene data show CDR1 as MNHEY and CDR2 as SMNVEV (reference sequence). V dropped 8 bases and J dropped 4 bases, with 11 bases sitting between them. This CDR3 spans 12 amino acids. The CDR3 bases are TGTGCCAGCTATGGGGAGAGCTATGGCTACACCTTC. Amino acid sequence: CASYGESYGYTF.

The chain combines TRBV3-1 (or the pseudogene TRBV3-2) with TRBJ2-3, with unresolved D. V was shortened by 1 base and J by 5 bases, with 13 bases between the two germline ends. The V gene's germline CDR1 is LGHDT and CDR2 YNNKEL (reference sequence). The CDR3 extends over 15 amino acids. As DNA, the CDR3 is TGTGCCAGCAGCCAAGCGTGGCGCCAGGTAGATACGCAGTATTTT. Protein: CASSQAWRQVDTQYF.

V usage is TRBV9 and J usage is TRBJ2-7, with TRBD2 matching over 8 bases. The germline V gene has CDR1 SGDLS and CDR2 YYNGEE. CDR3 length equals 13 residues. J gave up 6 bases and V 3 bases, and 5 bases lay outside the gene matches. The CDR3 region has the DNA TGTGCCAGCAGCGCCGGGACTAGAGTCGAGCAGTACTTC. Its protein product is CASSAGTRVEQYF.

This clone was seen only once. The V and J genes are TRBV18 and TRBJ2-1; D not certain. The CDR3 runs to 19 residues. Trimming shortened V by 0 bases and J by 7 bases, and 25 bases separated the two germline ends. Germline-derived CDR1 and CDR2 are KGHSH and LQKENI. The CDR3 reads CASSPPLVGVGKFRNEQFF. In DNA, the CDR3 is TGTGCCAGCTCACCACCGCTAGTTGGAGTTGGAAAATTCCGGAATGAGCAGTTCTTC.

This clone has only one observation. This chain joins TRBV6-5 and TRBJ1-2; D is perhaps TRBD1 (5 bases). Germline V lookup: CDR1 MNHEY, CDR2 SVGAGI. Trimming left V 0 bases short and J 8 bases short, with 13 bases between. CDR3 size: 14 residues. The CDR3 sequence is CASSYSTAGSGYTF. CDR3 in DNA: TGTGCCAGCAGTTACTCGACAGCCGGGAGCGGCTACACCTTC.

CDR3 in amino acids: CASSLNPTSYEQYF. Written as DNA, the CDR3 is TGTGCCAGCAGCTTAAACCCTACTTCCTACGAGCAGTACTTC. The V call is TRBV7-9, the J call TRBJ2-7; D unclear. The CDR3 has 14 residues. Germline V CDR1 and CDR2: SEHNR, FQNEAQ (reference sequence). Trimming took off 2 bases at V and 1 base at J, with 9 bases between the two ends.

The chain is built from TRBV27 and TRBJ2-1, with 7 positions matching TRBD2. Germline lookup yields CDR1 MNHEY and CDR2 SMNVEV (reference sequence). This CDR3 spans 17 amino acids. After removal of 5 bases from V and 3 bases from J, the junction contained 13 bases not matched to a gene. The CDR3 DNA reads TGTGCCAGCAGTCGAACCCCGGGGGGTCTGGGCTACAATGAGCAGTTCTTC. It is translated as CASSRTPGGLGYNEQFF.

The chain couples TRBV27 to TRBJ2-7; tentatively, D is TRBD1 (5 bases). There are 13 residues in the CDR3. The germline V gene has CDR1 MNHEY and CDR2 SMNVEV (reference sequence). Deletions cut 10 bases from V and 5 bases from J, with 18 bases between. The CDR3 DNA reads TGTGCCACAAGGGGAAAGGGGTGGGACGAGCAGTACTTC. Translated: CATRGKGWDEQYF.

This chain joins TRBV5-1 and TRBJ1-1; 7 bases are shared with TRBD1. The CDR3 extends over 17 amino acids. The J segment lost 5 bases and the V segment lost 0 bases, leaving 13 bases of the junction unmatched. CDR1 is SGHRS, CDR2 YFSETQ, per germline. The CDR3 sequence: CASSLGRERGLRTEAFF. CDR3 in DNA: TGCGCCAGCAGCTTGGGGAGGGAAAGGGGGCTTAGGACTGAAGCTTTCTTT.

The CDR3 nucleotides are TGCAGCGTTGTAGGAGGGACTAGAAATTACGAGCAGTACTTC. It translates to CSVVGGTRNYEQYF. This chain joins TRBV29-1 and TRBJ2-7; 8 bases match TRBD2. After removal of 4 bases from V and 4 bases from J, the junction contained 9 bases not matched to a gene. This CDR3 is 14 amino acids long. Germline assignment: CDR1 SQVTM and CDR2 ANQGSEA.

This clone showed up just a few times. CDR3: CASSYRTGVNSPLHF. The CDR3 nucleotides are TGTGCCAGCAGTTATCGGACAGGGGTAAATTCACCCCTCCACTTT. The chain is built from TRBV6-5 and TRBJ1-6; 9 nucleotides align to TRBD1. V lost 3 bases to trimming and J lost 7 bases; unmatched junction nucleotides: 4. The CDR3 is 15 residues long. The germline gives CDR1 MNHEY, CDR2 SVGAGI.

This sequence joins TRBV27 and TRBJ2-2; D uncertain. This CDR3 has 15 residues. Trimming took 4 bases from V and 1 from J, leaving 10 bases between them. Looked up from germline, CDR1 is MNHEY and CDR2 is SMNVEV (reference sequence). As DNA, the CDR3 is TGTGCCAGCAGTTCCCCGACTGTGAACACCGGGGAGCTGTTTTTT. Translating gives CASSSPTVNTGELFF.

J is TRBJ1-1 and V is TRBV5-1, with 9 bases fitting TRBD1. V lost 9 bases to trimming and J lost 4 bases; unmatched junction nucleotides: 10. Germline V gene sequence: CDR1 SGHRS, CDR2 YFSETQ. This CDR3 region has 14 residues. Written as DNA, the CDR3 is TGCGCCACCAGGACAGGGGATCCGGGCACTGAAGCTTTCTTT. Protein product: CATRTGDPGTEAFF.

The CDR3 DNA reads as TGCAGCGTTAGTAATCGGCTAGCGGGCAACAATGAGCAGTTCTTC. It codes for CSVSNRLAGNNEQFF. V usage is TRBV29-1 and J usage is TRBJ2-1; 8 bases match TRBD2. This CDR3 spans 15 amino acids. Germline CDR1 reads SQVTM; CDR2 reads ANQGSEA. V was clipped by 5 bases and J by 5 bases; unmatched bases: 11.

This chain links TRBV5-1 with TRBJ2-1; D is perhaps TRBD1 (6 bases). V was clipped by 1 base and J by 5 bases, with 13 bases between them. Germline lookup yields CDR1 SGHRS and CDR2 YFSETQ. CDR3 length equals 15 residues. CDR3 region: CASSLLHRDNNEQFF. In DNA form, the CDR3 reads TGCGCCAGCAGCTTGCTACACCGGGACAACAATGAGCAGTTCTTC.